This T cell receptor beta chain was retrieved from a study of T cell responses to AZD1222 COVID-19 vaccine. The assay was immunoSEQ multiplex PCR, and TCRdb's table has in-frame clones only and misses some. The sample holds approximately 100,000 clones, around nine tenths seen once. Germline-derived CDR1 and CDR2 are SGDLS and YYNGEE. Trimming took 4 bases from V and 6 from J, leaving 12 bases between them. There are 13 residues in the CDR3. V gene TRBV9 combines with J gene TRBJ2-3; D gene uncertain. Specimen: peripheral blood, collected on day 0 of AZD1222 vaccination. This receptor was identified in an adult in good health. Here the CDR3 DNA reads TGTGCCAGCAGCCCTCATACGACTGATACGCAGTATTTT. It encodes CASSPHTTDTQYF.